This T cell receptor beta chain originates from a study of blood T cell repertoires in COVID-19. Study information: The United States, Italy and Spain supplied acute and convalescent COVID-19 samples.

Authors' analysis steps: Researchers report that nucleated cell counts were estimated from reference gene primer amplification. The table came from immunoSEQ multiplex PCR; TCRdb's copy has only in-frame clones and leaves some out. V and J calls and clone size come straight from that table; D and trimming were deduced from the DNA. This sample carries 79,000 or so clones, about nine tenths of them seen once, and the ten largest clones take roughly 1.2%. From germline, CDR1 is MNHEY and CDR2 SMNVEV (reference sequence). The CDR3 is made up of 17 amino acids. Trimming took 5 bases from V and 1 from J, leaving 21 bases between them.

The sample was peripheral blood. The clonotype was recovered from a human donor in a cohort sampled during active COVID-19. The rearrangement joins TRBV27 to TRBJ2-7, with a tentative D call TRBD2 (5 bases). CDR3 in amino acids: CASSPLSGAAISYEQYF. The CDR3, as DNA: TGTGCCAGCAGTCCCCTCAGCGGAGCGGCGATTTCCTACGAGCAGTACTTC.